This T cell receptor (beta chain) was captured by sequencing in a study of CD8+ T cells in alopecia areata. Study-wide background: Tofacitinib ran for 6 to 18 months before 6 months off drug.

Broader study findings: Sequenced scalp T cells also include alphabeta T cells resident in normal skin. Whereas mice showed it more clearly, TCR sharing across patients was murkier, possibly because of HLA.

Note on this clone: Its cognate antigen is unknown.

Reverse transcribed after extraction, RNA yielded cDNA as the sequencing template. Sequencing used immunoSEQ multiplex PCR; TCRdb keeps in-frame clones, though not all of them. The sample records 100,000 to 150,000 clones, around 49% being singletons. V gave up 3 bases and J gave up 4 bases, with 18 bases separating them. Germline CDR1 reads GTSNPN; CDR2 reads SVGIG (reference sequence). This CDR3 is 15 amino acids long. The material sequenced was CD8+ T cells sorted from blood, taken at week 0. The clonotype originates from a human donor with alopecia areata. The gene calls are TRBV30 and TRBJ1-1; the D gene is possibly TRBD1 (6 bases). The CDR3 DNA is TGTGCCTGGAGCATTCTGGGGGGCGAGGTCACTGAAGCTTTCTTT. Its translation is CAWSILGGEVTEAFF.